Listed below are T cell receptor beta chains from one sample, sequenced in a study of T cell responses to AZD1222 COVID-19 vaccine. Sequencing used immunoSEQ multiplex PCR; TCRdb keeps in-frame clones, though not all of them. The profile shows about 110,000 clones, roughly 89% of them singletons. Sequences were derived from peripheral blood, sampled on day 0 of AZD1222 vaccination. The receptors shown here come from an adult in good health. CDR3s include the opening cysteine and the closing phenylalanine or tryptophan. D genes are given only for firm matches. Clone size, where shown, is once, few, many, or a class for clones that have expanded.

v_gene	j_gene	d_gene	abundance	CDR3nt	CDR3aa
TRBV5-1	TRBJ2-7	.	once	TGCGCCAGCAGCTTGGGGGTCAGCGATCCACACGAGCAGTACTTC	CASSLGVSDPHEQYF
TRBV19	TRBJ1-5	.	.	TGTGCCAGTAGTATGCCCCAAAGGGATCAGCCCCAGCATTTT	CASSMPQRDQPQHF
TRBV18	TRBJ1-4	.	.	TGTGCCAGCTCGCTAACCAATGGTGCAACTAATGAAAAACTGTTTTTT	CASSLTNGATNEKLFF
TRBV28	TRBJ1-3	.	.	TGTGCCAGCAGTTTATTAAGAGGGTCGCGTGGAAACACCATATATTTT	CASSLLRGSRGNTIYF
TRBV27	TRBJ2-7	.	few	TGTGCCAGCAGTTTATCGGCGGGGGCGGTGGGCGAGCAGTACTTC	CASSLSAGAVGEQYF
TRBV28	TRBJ2-2	.	.	TGTGCCAGCAGAGGGTTTACCGGGGAGCTGTTTTTT	CASRGFTGELFF
TRBV18	TRBJ1-2	TRBD1	.	TGTGCCAGCTCACCGACAGGGCAAGGTCCTGGCTACACCTTC	CASSPTGQGPGYTF
TRBV27	TRBJ1-2	.	.	TGTGCCAGCAGTCAATCATACCAGGGGACCTATGGCTACACCTTC	CASSQSYQGTYGYTF
TRBV11-2	TRBJ1-6	TRBD1	.	TGTGCCAGCACCGAGGACAGGGTCTATAATTCACCCCTCCACTTT	CASTEDRVYNSPLHF
TRBV7-9	TRBJ1-1	TRBD1	.	TGTGCCAGCAGCCGGACAGGGGAAGCTTTCTTT	CASSRTGEAFF
TRBV12-5	TRBJ1-1	TRBD1	.	TGTGCTAGTGGTTTGGAGGGGGCGAACACTGAAGCTTTCTTT	CASGLEGANTEAFF
TRBV5-8	TRBJ1-1	TRBD1	.	TGTGCCAGCAGCGACCCCGGGACAGGGTACACTGAAGCTTTCTTT	CASSDPGTGYTEAFF
TRBV11-3	TRBJ2-1	.	.	TGTGCCAGCAGTTTGGGAGGATACAATGAGCAGTTCTTC	CASSLGGYNEQFF
TRBV11-2	TRBJ2-7	.	few	TGTGCCAGCAGCTTAGAGGACAGACACACCTACGAGCAGTACTTC	CASSLEDRHTYEQYF
TRBV15	TRBJ2-1	.	.	TGTGCCACCAGCAGAGATGGGGGCCACTACAATGAGCAGTTCTTC	CATSRDGGHYNEQFF
TRBV7-2	TRBJ2-5	TRBD2	.	TGTGCCAGCAGCTTAACGTCTCGTCGTAGCGGGGTACAAGAGACCCAGTACTTC	CASSLTSRRSGVQETQYF
TRBV5-1	TRBJ1-2	.	.	TGCGCCAGCAGTAACAGCTATGGCTACACCTTC	CASSNSYGYTF
TRBV5-1	TRBJ2-2	TRBD1	.	TGCGCCAGCAGCTTTTCCGCGGACAGGTTTGGCACCGGGGAGCTGTTTTTT	CASSFSADRFGTGELFF
TRBV13	TRBJ2-7	.	once	TGTGCCAGCAGCCGCACTCAGGGGAACAACGAGCAGTACTTC	CASSRTQGNNEQYF
TRBV4-2	TRBJ1-6	.	.	TGTGCCAGCAGCCAGCAGGGACCCAATTCACCCCTCCACTTT	CASSQQGPNSPLHF
TRBV15	TRBJ2-5	.	.	TGTGCCACCAGCAGAGATTTGGGGCCGCCACAAGAGACCCAGTACTTC	CATSRDLGPPQETQYF
TRBV6-5	TRBJ1-2	TRBD1	.	TGTGCCAGCAGCTCGGGACAGCAAGTAGGCTACACCTTC	CASSSGQQVGYTF
TRBV18	TRBJ2-7	TRBD1	.	TGTGCCAGCTCCCAGGAGCGACAGGGTCATGGGGAGCAGTACTTC	CASSQERQGHGEQYF
TRBV28	TRBJ2-3	TRBD2	.	TGTGCCACCGACTCACTAGCGGGGAACACAGATACGCAGTATTTT	CATDSLAGNTDTQYF
TRBV5-1	TRBJ2-4	TRBD1	.	TGCGCCAGCAGCTTGGGCGGACAGGAAAACATTCAGTACTTC	CASSLGGQENIQYF
TRBV6-5	TRBJ2-7	TRBD1	.	TGTGCCAGCAGCCTTCAATGGACAGGGCTTGGCGAGCAGTACTTC	CASSLQWTGLGEQYF
TRBV5-6	TRBJ2-1	.	.	TGTGCCAGCAGCTTGGCAGTCAATGAGCAGTTCTTC	CASSLAVNEQFF
TRBV28	TRBJ1-2	.	.	TGTGCCAGCATCGATCGGGTATTAGGCTACACCTTC	CASIDRVLGYTF
TRBV12-3/TRBV12-4	TRBJ1-1	.	.	TGTGCCAGCAGTTTTGACAGGTTAAGTGAAGCTTTCTTT	CASSFDRLSEAFF
TRBV20-1	TRBJ2-1	.	.	TGCAGTGCTAAAGCCGGTGCCGAGCAGTTCTTC	CSAKAGAEQFF
TRBV3-1/TRBV3-2	TRBJ1-5	.	.	TGTGCCAGCAGCCAAAGTGGCCAGCCCCAGCATTTT	CASSQSGQPQHF
TRBV7-9	TRBJ2-1	.	.	TGTGCCAGCAGCTTAGTCTACAGAGAGCAGTTCTTC	CASSLVYREQFF
TRBV24-1	TRBJ1-2	TRBD1	.	TGTGCCACCAGTGACCCAAGGACAGGGAGCCATGGCTACACCTTC	CATSDPRTGSHGYTF
TRBV6-5	TRBJ2-2	TRBD2	.	TGTGCCAGCAGTTCTCTAGCGGGCACGAACACCGGGGAGCTGTTTTTT	CASSSLAGTNTGELFF
TRBV24-1	TRBJ2-5	TRBD2	once	TGTGCCACCAGTGACCCTAGCGGGGGTCAAGAGACCCAGTACTTC	CATSDPSGGQETQYF
TRBV5-1	TRBJ1-1	TRBD1	once	TGCGCCAGCAGCTCTGGGGGGACAGCGAACACTGAAGCTTTCTTT	CASSSGGTANTEAFF
TRBV5-8	TRBJ1-5	.	.	TGTGCCAGCAGCTTGGATCCGAATCAGCCCCAGCATTTT	CASSLDPNQPQHF
TRBV20-1	TRBJ1-2	TRBD1	.	TGCAGTGCTAGTGCAACAGGGGGCGACTATGGCTACACCTTC	CSASATGGDYGYTF
TRBV7-6	TRBJ2-1	.	.	TGTGCCAGCAGCTTAGGGGCTACAGGGCCTGAGCAGTTCTTC	CASSLGATGPEQFF
TRBV5-4	TRBJ1-1	TRBD1	once	TGTGCCAGCAGCCGAGAAAACAGGGGGAACACTGAAGCTTTCTTT	CASSRENRGNTEAFF
TRBV24-1	TRBJ2-1	TRBD1	once	TGTGCCACCAGTGATGACACAGCAGAGGGGGCTACCTACAATGAGCAGTTCTTC	CATSDDTAEGATYNEQFF
TRBV20-1	TRBJ2-7	.	.	TGTAGTGCTAGGGCCTCCTACGAGCAGTACTTC	CSARASYEQYF
TRBV7-8	TRBJ2-7	.	.	TGTGCCAGCAGTCTGGGGCACGGGGCCTCCTACGAGCAGTACTTC	CASSLGHGASYEQYF
TRBV3-1/TRBV3-2	TRBJ1-1	.	.	TGTGCCAGCAGCCAAACCCCAAGGGGAAATACTGAAGCTTTCTTT	CASSQTPRGNTEAFF
TRBV29-1	TRBJ2-3	.	once	TGCAGCGTTGGGGTCACAGGGGAGGACACAGATACGCAGTATTTT	CSVGVTGEDTDTQYF
TRBV2	TRBJ2-6	.	.	TGTGCCAGCAGTGAAGGCATCGGTTACTCTGGGGCCAACGTCCTGACTTTC	CASSEGIGYSGANVLTF
TRBV5-1	TRBJ2-3	.	.	TGCGCCAGCAGCTTGACTAGCTGGAGGGATACGCAGTATTTT	CASSLTSWRDTQYF
TRBV24-1	TRBJ1-5	.	.	TGTGCCACCAGTGACCTCGGGGGGCCCAGCAATCAGCCCCAGCATTTT	CATSDLGGPSNQPQHF
TRBV11-2	TRBJ2-1	TRBD2	.	TGTGCCAGCAGCTTGCAACTAGCGGGGGGGCCTAATGAGCAGTTCTTC	CASSLQLAGGPNEQFF
TRBV12-3/TRBV12-4	TRBJ1-1	TRBD1	.	TGTGCCAGCAGCACAGGGGGCCGGGCTGAAGCTTTCTTT	CASSTGGRAEAFF
TRBV16	TRBJ1-5	.	.	TGTGCCAGCAGCCGGACGGGTGCGTATCAGCCCCAGCATTTT	CASSRTGAYQPQHF
TRBV7-9	TRBJ1-2	.	.	TGTGCCAGCAGCACAGGGTTGGTCGGCTACACCTTC	CASSTGLVGYTF
TRBV2	TRBJ2-2	TRBD2	.	TGTGCCAGCAGGGGGAGCGGGGGAGCGAACACCGGGGAGCTGTTTTTT	CASRGSGGANTGELFF
TRBV12-3/TRBV12-4	TRBJ1-1	.	once	TGTGCCAGCAGTTTAGTAGGCAGGGGAAAAGCTTTCTTT	CASSLVGRGKAFF
TRBV6-5	TRBJ2-4	TRBD1	.	TGTGCCAGCCAGGGGGCGGGAGCCAAAAACATTCAGTACTTC	CASQGAGAKNIQYF
TRBV5-1	TRBJ2-1	TRBD1	.	TGCGCCAGCAGAGGGCAGGGGGACAATGAGCAGTTCTTC	CASRGQGDNEQFF
TRBV9	TRBJ2-1	TRBD2	.	TGTGCCAGCAGCGAGACTAGCGGGCCCTACAATGAGCAGTTCTTC	CASSETSGPYNEQFF
TRBV19	TRBJ1-4	.	.	TGTGCCAGTAGGGGGACAAAGGGGCGGACTAATGAAAAACTGTTTTTT	CASRGTKGRTNEKLFF
TRBV11-3	TRBJ2-4	.	.	TGTGCCAGCAGCGGGGCCGGCAGGGTAGCCAAAAACATTCAGTACTTC	CASSGAGRVAKNIQYF